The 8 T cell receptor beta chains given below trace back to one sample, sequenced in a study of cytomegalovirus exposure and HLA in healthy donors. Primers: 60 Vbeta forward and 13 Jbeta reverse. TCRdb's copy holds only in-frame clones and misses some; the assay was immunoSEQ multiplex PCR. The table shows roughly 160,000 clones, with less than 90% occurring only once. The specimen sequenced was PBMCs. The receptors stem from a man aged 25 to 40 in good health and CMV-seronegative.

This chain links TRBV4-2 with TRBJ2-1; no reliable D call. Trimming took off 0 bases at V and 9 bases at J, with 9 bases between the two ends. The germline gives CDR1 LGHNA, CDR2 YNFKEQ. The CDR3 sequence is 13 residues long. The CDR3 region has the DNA TGTGCCAGCAGCCAAGATCTGCACACTGAGCAGTTCTTC. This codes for CASSQDLHTEQFF.

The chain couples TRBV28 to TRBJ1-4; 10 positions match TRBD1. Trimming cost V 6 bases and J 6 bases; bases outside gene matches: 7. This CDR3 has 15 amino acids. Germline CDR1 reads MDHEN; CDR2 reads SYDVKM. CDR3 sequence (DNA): TGTGCCAGCAGCAAATTCGGGACAGGGGATGAAAAACTGTTTTTT. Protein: CASSKFGTGDEKLFF.

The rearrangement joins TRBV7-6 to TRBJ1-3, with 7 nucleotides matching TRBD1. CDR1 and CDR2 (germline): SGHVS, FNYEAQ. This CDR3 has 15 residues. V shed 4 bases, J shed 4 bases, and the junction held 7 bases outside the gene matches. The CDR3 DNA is TGTGCCAGCAGCTCTACGACAGGGAGCGGAAACACCATATATTTT. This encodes CASSSTTGSGNTIYF.

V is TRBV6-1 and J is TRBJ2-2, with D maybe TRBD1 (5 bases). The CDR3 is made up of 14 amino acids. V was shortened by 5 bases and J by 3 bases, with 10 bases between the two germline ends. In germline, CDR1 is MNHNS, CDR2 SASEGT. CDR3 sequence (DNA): TGTGCCAGCAGTCTTGTAGGGGACACCGGGGAGCTGTTTTTT. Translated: CASSLVGDTGELFF.

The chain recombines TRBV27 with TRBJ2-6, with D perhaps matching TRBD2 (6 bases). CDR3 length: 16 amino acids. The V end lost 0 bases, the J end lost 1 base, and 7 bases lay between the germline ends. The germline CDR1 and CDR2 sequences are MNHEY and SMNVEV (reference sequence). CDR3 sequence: CASSLSRGSGANVLTF. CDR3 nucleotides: TGTGCCAGCAGTTTATCACGGGGGTCTGGGGCCAACGTCCTGACTTTC.

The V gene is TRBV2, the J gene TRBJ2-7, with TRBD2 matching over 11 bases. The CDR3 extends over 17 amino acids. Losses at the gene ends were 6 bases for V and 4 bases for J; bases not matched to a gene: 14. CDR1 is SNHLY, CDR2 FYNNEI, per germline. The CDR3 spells CASSPRGASGGWYEQYF. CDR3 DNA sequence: TGTGCCAGCAGCCCCAGGGGGGCTAGCGGGGGGTGGTACGAGCAGTACTTC.

CDR3 loop: CASRGSGAPNYGYTF. CDR3 nucleotide sequence: TGTGCCAGCAGGGGTTCAGGGGCACCTAACTATGGCTACACCTTC. The chain joins TRBV7-2 to TRBJ1-2; TRBD1 is a possible D gene (6 bases). CDR3 length: 15 amino acids. Germline V gene sequence: CDR1 SGHTA, CDR2 FQGNSA. The V and J ends lost 6 bases and 0 bases respectively, with 14 bases between them.

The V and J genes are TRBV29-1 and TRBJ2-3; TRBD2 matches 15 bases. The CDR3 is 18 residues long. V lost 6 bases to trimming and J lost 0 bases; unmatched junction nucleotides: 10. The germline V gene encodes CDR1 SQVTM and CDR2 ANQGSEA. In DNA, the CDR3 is TGCAGCGTGCAAGGATGGACTAGCGGGAGGGGGAGCACAGATACGCAGTATTTT. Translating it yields CSVQGWTSGRGSTDTQYF.